This entry is about one T cell receptor beta chain. This sample was included in a study of T-cell reconstitution after alpha-beta-depleted transplantation in children. TCRbeta library construction was performed incorporating unique molecular identifiers. Via MiXCR, TCRdb re-called the PCR reads, giving one row per CDR3 protein. The sample carries fewer than 500,000 distinct CDR3 sequences, roughly two fifths recorded once. The receptor was isolated from a girl aged 2 to 9 with aplastic anemia, due to receive a stem cell transplant. This material consisted of PBMCs, taken before TCRalphabeta/CD19-depleted stem cell transplant.

The CDR3 DNA reads TGCGCCAGCAGCTTGCCGGGGACTGGCGGGAAGTACGAGCAGTACTTC. Translated: CASSLPGTGGKYEQYF. This rearrangement joins TRBV5-1 to TRBJ2-7, with D perhaps TRBD2 (6 bases). This CDR3 is built from 16 residues. CDR1 is SGHRS and CDR2 is YFSETQ in the germline V gene. The ends were cut back, 1 base at V and 4 bases at J, with 18 bases in the middle.